This T cell receptor beta chain is drawn from a study of blood T cells in healthy people across ages. The study, taken as a whole, reports: The study found TCR beta diversity correlated strongly with naive T cell percentage.

Of note for this clonotype: The antigen is unknown.

Through a sample-barcoded 5' primer and a J-beta primer mix, a second PCR was run for roughly 7 to 12 cycles. TCRdb itself ran the 5' RACE reads through MiXCR, one entry per CDR3 protein. The sample has almost 800,000 distinct CDR3 sequences; 55% to 70% are singletons. Germline lookup yields CDR1 SGDLS and CDR2 YYNGEE. This CDR3 has 15 residues. V dropped 4 bases and J dropped 0; count of bases not matched to a gene: 6. The receptor comes from a man aged 25 to 45 in good health. Sequences were obtained from blood. The rearrangement joins TRBV9 to TRBJ2-5, with TRBD1 identical over 7 bases. The chain's CDR3 is CASSQQGQYQETQYF. The CDR3 nucleotides are TGTGCCAGCAGCCAACAGGGGCAGTACCAAGAGACCCAGTACTTC.